Below are 30 T cell receptor beta chains sequenced from a single sample in a study of T cells in Graves' hyperthyroidism and ophthalmopathy. TCR beta CDR3 regions were amplified from RNA. With the HTBI primer set, the TCR CDR3 went through a first round of RT-PCR. TCRdb analysed the multiplex PCR reads with MiXCR anew, one entry per CDR3 protein. The table includes 400,000 or so distinct CDR3 sequences, roughly 15% detected once. Sequencing was carried out using blood. Source of these receptors: a woman in her thirties with Graves' ophthalmopathy.

This clonotype has at least ten counts. The chain links TRBV19 to TRBJ1-1; unclear D gene. There are 14 residues in the CDR3. The germline CDR1 and CDR2 sequences are LNHDA and SQIVND (reference sequence). V was clipped by 6 bases and J by 7 bases, with 18 bases between them. DNA for the CDR3: TGTGCCAGTAGGGACCGGGCAGCGCATAATGAAGCTTTCTTT. Translating it yields CASRDRAAHNEAFF.

The J gene is TRBJ2-1, the V gene TRBV20-1, with 9 positions matching TRBD2. With V trimmed by 6 bases and J by 4 bases, 19 bases remained unmatched. CDR1 is DFQATT, CDR2 SNEGSKA, per germline (reference sequence). CDR3 length equals 18 residues. CDR3 sequence reads: CSAEASGVRGAPYNEQFF. The CDR3 region has the DNA TGCAGTGCAGAAGCTAGCGGGGTGCGGGGGGCTCCTTACAATGAGCAGTTCTTC.

This rearrangement joins TRBV19 to TRBJ1-5; 7 bases fit TRBD1. This CDR3 comprises 17 residues. Per the germline V gene, CDR1 is LNHDA and CDR2 is SQIVND (reference sequence). With 7 bases clipped from V and 6 bases from J, the junction kept 18 bases outside the gene matches. The CDR3 coding sequence is TGTGCCAGTACCCTACGACATGGACAGGCCTCGGGTCAGCCCCAGCATTTT. This translates into CASTLRHGQASGQPQHF.

At least ten counts were recorded for this clonotype. The gene calls are TRBV6-1 and TRBJ1-4; no clear D gene. V lost 6 bases and J lost 4, with 6 bases in between. The CDR3 extends over 12 amino acids. The germline CDR1 and CDR2 sequences are MNHNS and SASEGT. The CDR3 coding sequence is TGTGCCAGCAGCCGGAATAATGAAAAACTGTTTTTT. Translating it yields CASSRNNEKLFF.

This clonotype was observed at least ten times. The chain is built from TRBV7-8 and TRBJ1-2; 11 bases agree with TRBD1. The CDR3 totals 16 residues. The V segment lost 5 bases and the J segment 7 bases; nucleotides outside the gene matches: 12. Looked up from germline, CDR1 is SGHVS and CDR2 is FQNEAQ. The CDR3 spells CASSLDGQGARGGYTF. CDR3 bases: TGTGCCAGCAGCCTCGATGGACAGGGGGCGCGGGGTGGCTACACCTTC.

This clonotype has a count of ten or more. V gene TRBV7-2 combines with J gene TRBJ1-2, with a possible D match to TRBD1 (6 bases). Germline V gives CDR1 SGHTA, CDR2 FQGNSA. V shed 5 bases and J shed 0 bases, with 10 bases lying between them. The CDR3 runs 14 residues. Here the CDR3 DNA reads TGTGCCAGCAGCAGGACAGTAGCTAACTATGGCTACACCTTC. It translates to CASSRTVANYGYTF.

Many counts were recorded for this clonotype. This chain connects TRBV11-2 to TRBJ1-1; 8 nucleotides agree with TRBD1. The CDR3 spans 17 residues. V was clipped by 3 bases and J by 4 bases; unmatched bases: 13. Germline V lookup: CDR1 SGHAT, CDR2 FQNNGV. CDR3 in DNA: TGTGCCAGCAGCTTTGGACAGGGCCTACTTATGGTCACTGAAGCTTTCTTT. It translates to CASSFGQGLLMVTEAFF.

CDR3 in DNA: TGTGCCAGCCAAACAGGGGCGGATGGCTACACCTTC. Amino acid sequence: CASQTGADGYTF. The rearrangement uses TRBV2 and TRBJ1-2; 7 bases line up with TRBD1. J was trimmed by 6 bases and V by 8 bases; bases with no gene match: 6. The CDR3 covers 12 residues. Germline values: CDR1 SNHLY, CDR2 FYNNEI.

This clonotype was observed at least ten times. The genes are TRBV5-6 and TRBJ2-3; no clear D. The CDR3 has 16 amino acids. Germline V lookup: CDR1 SGHDT, CDR2 YYEEEE. Trimming shortened V by 2 bases and J by 1 base, and 14 bases separated the two germline ends. The CDR3 nucleotides are TGTGCCAGCAGCTTTCCACCGCTAACCGGCACAGATACGCAGTATTTT. Translated: CASSFPPLTGTDTQYF. Variable domain in full (rest from reference TRBV5-6 and TRBJ2-3): DAGVTQSPTHLIKTRGQQVTLRCSPKSGHDTVSWYQQALGQGPQFIFQYYEEEERQRGNFPDRFSGHQFPNYSSELNVNALLLGDSALYLCASSFPPLTGTDTQYFGPGTRLTVL.

This clonotype was counted only a few times. This chain joins TRBV19 and TRBJ2-5, with 8 bases aligning to TRBD2. The V gene's germline CDR1 is LNHDA and CDR2 SQIVND (reference sequence). With V trimmed by 6 bases and J by 7 bases, 10 bases remained unmatched. The CDR3 has 14 residues. The CDR3 nucleotides read TGTGCCAGTAGGGCAGGGACTAGTATAGGGACCCAGTACTTC. It yields the protein CASRAGTSIGTQYF.

At least ten counts were recorded for this clonotype. This rearrangement joins TRBV10-1 to TRBJ2-2; no firm D call. The germline V gene has CDR1 WNHNN and CDR2 SYGVQD (reference sequence). Deletions cut 2 bases from V and 3 bases from J, with 10 bases between. This CDR3 spans 15 amino acids. The CDR3 nucleotides are TGCGCCAGCAGTGAGGAAAGGTTAGACACCGGGGAGCTGTTTTTT. Amino acid sequence: CASSEERLDTGELFF.

This clonotype was recorded a few times. A much larger clone lies a single base off, so this may be a read error. The chain links TRBV5-1 to TRBJ2-1, with TRBD2 as a possible D gene (6 bases). Germline assignment: CDR1 SGHRS and CDR2 YFSETQ. Between the trimmed V and J ends, which lost 2 bases and 5 bases, there was a span of 23 bases. This CDR3 is built from 18 residues. The CDR3 bases are TGCGCCAGCAGCTTACTGGAGGGTAGGACTCCCACCCACAATGAGCAGTTCTTC. This translates into CASSLLEGRTPTHNEQFF.

This clonotype was detected many times. The chain employs TRBV7-9 and TRBJ1-1, with 9 bases aligning to TRBD1. This CDR3 comprises 17 residues. Losses at the gene ends were 10 bases for V and 2 bases for J; bases not matched to a gene: 17. CDR1 and CDR2 (germline): SEHNR, FQNEAQ (reference sequence). The CDR3 spells CATNARDRVNDNTEAFF. The CDR3 DNA reads as TGTGCCACCAATGCCCGGGACAGGGTTAATGATAACACTGAAGCTTTCTTT. Filled out from reference TRBV7-9 and TRBJ1-1, the complete variable domain reads DTGVSQNPRHKITKRGQNVTFRCDPISEHNRLYWYRQTLGQGPEFLTYFQNEAQLEKSRLLSDRFSAERPKGSFSTLEIQRTEQGDSAMYLCATNARDRVNDNTEAFFGQGTRLTVV.

This clonotype has a count of ten or more. The chain couples TRBV28 to TRBJ1-1, with D unclear. Germline V lookup: CDR1 MDHEN, CDR2 SYDVKM. Trimming pared 10 bases from V and 4 bases from J, leaving 7 bases between. The CDR3 is 10 amino acids. This chain's CDR3 is CATLRTEAFF. The DNA of the CDR3 is TGTGCCACCCTCCGCACTGAAGCTTTCTTT.

This clonotype was found many times. This chain uses TRBV12-3 or TRBV12-4 with TRBJ2-6, with D possibly TRBD1 on 5 matching bases. The CDR3 totals 15 residues. V was trimmed by 5 bases and J by 0 bases, leaving 8 bases between them. The DNA of the CDR3 is TGTGCCAGCAGTAGAGACAGCTCTGGGGCCAACGTCCTGACTTTC. It translates to CASSRDSSGANVLTF.

This clonotype was detected a few times. The rearrangement joins TRBV20-1 to TRBJ2-1; tentatively, D is TRBD1 or TRBD2 (6 bases each). The germline gives CDR1 DFQATT, CDR2 SNEGSKA (reference sequence). The CDR3 is 16 amino acids. V gave up 5 bases and J gave up 10 bases, with 27 bases separating them. CDR3 in DNA: TGCAGTGCTCGCCCCTCCGATTGGGGGGCCGACGGAGAGCAGTTCTTC. Translation: CSARPSDWGADGEQFF.

This clonotype was counted at least ten times. The rearrangement uses TRBV7-2 and TRBJ2-2; D is possibly TRBD2 (6 bases). Trimming pared 3 bases from V and 3 bases from J, leaving 11 bases between. Germline values: CDR1 SGHTA, CDR2 FQGNSA. The CDR3 consists of 15 residues. The CDR3 loop reads CASSLGLSDTGELFF. The CDR3 DNA is TGTGCCAGCAGCTTGGGACTCTCGGACACCGGGGAGCTGTTTTTT.

This clonotype was recorded at least ten times. This chain links TRBV7-9 with TRBJ1-1; maybe TRBD1 (5 bases). Trimming took off 1 base at V and 6 bases at J, with 9 bases between the two ends. The CDR3 consists of 13 residues. The germline V gene has CDR1 SEHNR and CDR2 FQNEAQ (reference sequence). In DNA, the CDR3 is TGTGCCAGCAGCTTAGGACAGAGGTCTGAAGCTTTCTTT. It translates to CASSLGQRSEAFF.

The chain combines TRBV15 with TRBJ2-2; 15 nucleotides line up with TRBD2. The V gene's germline CDR1 is LNHNV and CDR2 YYDKDF (reference sequence). J was trimmed by 9 bases and V by 6 bases; bases with no gene match: 8. This CDR3 comprises 16 residues. The CDR3 here is CATRRTSGGAIWELFF. CDR3 nucleotide sequence: TGTGCCACCAGGAGGACTAGCGGGGGGGCGATCTGGGAGCTGTTTTTT.

The V gene is TRBV5-1, the J gene TRBJ1-1; no firm D call. V was shortened by 4 bases and J by 1 base, with 11 bases between the two germline ends. Germline values: CDR1 SGHRS, CDR2 YFSETQ. The CDR3 totals 14 residues. CDR3 DNA: TGCGCCAGCAGCAGGGCCCTAGGGAACACTGAAGCTTTCTTT. This translates into CASSRALGNTEAFF. Supplemented by reference TRBV5-1 and TRBJ1-1, the full variable domain reads KAGVTQTPRYLIKTRGQQVTLSCSPISGHRSVSWYQQTPGQGLQFLFEYFSETQRNKGNFPGRFSGRQFSNSRSEMNVSTLELGDSALYLCASSRALGNTEAFFGQGTRLTVV.

This clonotype was observed many times. The chain carries TRBV2 and TRBJ1-2, with D perhaps TRBD1 (5 bases). The CDR3 covers 13 residues. V lost 6 bases, J lost 4 bases, and 12 bases lay in between. Germline V gene lookup returns CDR1 SNHLY and CDR2 FYNNEI. The CDR3 sequence: CASSDDRVYGYTF. The CDR3 bases are TGTGCCAGCAGCGACGACAGAGTCTATGGCTACACCTTC.

The table lists this clonotype with many counts. V usage is TRBV6-6 and J usage is TRBJ2-3; 9 nucleotides line up with TRBD1. The trim removed 2 bases at V and 3 bases at J, leaving 3 bases unmatched. Germline CDR1 MNHNY, CDR2 SVGAGI (reference sequence). There are 15 residues in the CDR3. The CDR3 sequence: CASSYTGTGTDTQYF. The CDR3 nucleotides are TGTGCCAGCAGTTACACCGGGACAGGGACAGATACGCAGTATTTT.

This clonotype was found many times. The rearrangement uses TRBV12-5 and TRBJ2-1; D is ambiguous. The V and J ends lost 3 bases and 8 bases respectively, with 8 bases between them. Germline CDR1 LGHNT, CDR2 FRNRAP. The CDR3 is 12 residues long. The CDR3: CASGFRVYEQFF. As DNA, the CDR3 is TGTGCTAGTGGTTTTCGGGTTTATGAGCAGTTCTTC.

This clonotype was seen only a few times. V and J are TRBV6-5 and TRBJ1-6, with D possibly matching TRBD1 (6 bases). The CDR3 runs 14 residues. Germline-derived CDR1 and CDR2 are MNHEY and SVGAGI. V was shortened by 3 bases and J by 10 bases, with 13 bases between the two germline ends. The CDR3 reads CASSYMGAGSPLHF. The CDR3 DNA is TGTGCCAGCAGTTATATGGGGGCCGGGTCACCCCTCCACTTT.

Comments on this clonotype: A single base separates this from a much larger clone, so it may be a read error. The chain couples TRBV6-9 to TRBJ1-5; perhaps TRBD1 as D (5 bases). The CDR3 covers 16 residues. The germline gives CDR1 MNHGY, CDR2 SVAAGI. DNA for the CDR3: TGTGCCAGCAGTTACAGTGGCAGGGTTTGGAATCAGCCCCCGCATTTT. It yields the protein CASSYSGRVWNQPPHF.

This clonotype was seen a handful of times. J is TRBJ2-5 and V is TRBV7-9, with D tentatively TRBD1 or TRBD2 (7 bases each). The V and J ends lost 5 bases and 6 bases respectively, with 22 bases between them. The CDR3 extends over 16 amino acids. Germline CDR1 SEHNR, CDR2 FQNEAQ (reference sequence). Here the CDR3 DNA reads TGTGCCAGCAGCGGGGGGGGGACAGCCCTCTCTAAGACCCAGTACTTC. Translated, it gives CASSGGGTALSKTQYF. Using reference TRBV7-9 and TRBJ2-5 for the parts outside the CDR3, the full variable domain is DTGVSQNPRHKITKRGQNVTFRCDPISEHNRLYWYRQTLGQGPEFLTYFQNEAQLEKSRLLSDRFSAERPKGSFSTLEIQRTEQGDSAMYLCASSGGGTALSKTQYFGPGTRLLVL.

V is TRBV2 and J is TRBJ2-3; 14 positions match TRBD2. CDR1 and CDR2 (germline): SNHLY, FYNNEI. CDR3 length equals 19 residues. J was trimmed by 3 bases and V by 6 bases; bases with no gene match: 14. CDR3 amino acids: CASRGAGTSGRKGTDTQYF. DNA for the CDR3: TGTGCCAGCAGGGGGGCCGGGACTAGCGGGAGAAAGGGTACAGATACGCAGTATTTT.

The V call is TRBV20-1, the J call TRBJ1-3; D is unclear. Germline assignment: CDR1 DFQATT and CDR2 SNEGSKA (reference sequence). Trimming stripped 1 base from V and 3 bases from J, with 16 bases between. The length of the CDR3 is 16 residues. CDR3 in amino acids: CSARGAPRSVGNTIYF. DNA for the CDR3: TGCAGTGCTAGAGGGGCCCCTAGGAGTGTTGGAAACACCATATATTTT.

The sample holds many counts of this clonotype. The chain carries TRBV7-9 and TRBJ2-2; no clear D. Germline lookup yields CDR1 SEHNR and CDR2 FQNEAQ (reference sequence). The CDR3 spans 14 residues. V lost 2 bases to trimming and J lost 7 bases, with 11 bases between them. The DNA for the CDR3 is TGTGCCAGCAGCTTATTGTCTTATGTCGGGGAGCTGTTTTTT. It specifies CASSLLSYVGELFF.

This clonotype was recorded a few times. The V gene is TRBV10-3, the J gene TRBJ1-2; perhaps TRBD1 as D (5 bases). The CDR3 runs 13 residues. Trimming took off 7 bases at V and 4 bases at J, with 13 bases between the two ends. The germline gives CDR1 ENHRY, CDR2 SYGVKD. The CDR3 spells CAIMEGRGYGYTF. The CDR3 DNA reads TGTGCCATCATGGAGGGGAGAGGCTATGGCTACACCTTC.